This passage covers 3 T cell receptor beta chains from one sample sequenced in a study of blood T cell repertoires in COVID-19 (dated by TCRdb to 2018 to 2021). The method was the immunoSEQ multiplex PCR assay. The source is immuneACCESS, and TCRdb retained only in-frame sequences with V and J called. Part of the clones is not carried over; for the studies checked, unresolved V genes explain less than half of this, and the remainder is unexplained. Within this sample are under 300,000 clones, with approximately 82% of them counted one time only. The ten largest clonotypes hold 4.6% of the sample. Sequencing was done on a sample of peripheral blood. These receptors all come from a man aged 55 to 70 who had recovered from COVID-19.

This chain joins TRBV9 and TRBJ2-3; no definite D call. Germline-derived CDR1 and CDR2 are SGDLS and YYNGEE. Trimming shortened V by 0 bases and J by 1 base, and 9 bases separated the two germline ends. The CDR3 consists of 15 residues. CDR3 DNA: TGTGCCAGCAGCGTAGGCCGCGTCGGCACAGATACGCAGTATTTT. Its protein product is CASSVGRVGTDTQYF.

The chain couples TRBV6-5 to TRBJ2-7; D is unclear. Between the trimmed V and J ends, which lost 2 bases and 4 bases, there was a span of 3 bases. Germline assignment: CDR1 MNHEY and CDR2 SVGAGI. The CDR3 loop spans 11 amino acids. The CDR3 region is CASSYQYEQYF. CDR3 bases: TGTGCCAGCAGTTACCAATACGAGCAGTACTTC.

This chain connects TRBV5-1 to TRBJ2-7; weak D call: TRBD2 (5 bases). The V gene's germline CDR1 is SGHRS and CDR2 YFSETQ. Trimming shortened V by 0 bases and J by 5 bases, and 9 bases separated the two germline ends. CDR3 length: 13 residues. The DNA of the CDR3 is TGCGCCAGCAGCTTGGTCAGCGGCGACGAGCAGTACTTC. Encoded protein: CASSLVSGDEQYF.